The clone carrying this TCR beta chain was recorded a few times. These data originate in a study of patients and donors after allogeneic stem cell transplantation. Germline V gene lookup returns CDR1 SEHNR and CDR2 FQNEAQ (reference sequence). This CDR3 region has 15 residues. Trimming shortened V by 3 bases and J by 0 bases, and 11 bases separated the two germline ends. TCRdb reanalysed the RT-PCR reads using MiXCR and keeps one entry per CDR3 protein. The table has about 960,000 distinct CDR3 sequences, roughly 18% seen once. The J gene is TRBJ1-1, the V gene TRBV7-9; D not certain. This sequence was found in a human donor who was either an allogeneic HSCT recipient or a stem cell or donor lymphocyte infusion donor (not recorded which). It is not recorded whose cells these are; they may come from a transplant donor. The sample was blood, either unsorted or a sorted T cell fraction (not recorded which). In DNA form, the CDR3 reads TGTGCCAGCAGCTTCTATAGAACCATGAACACTGAAGCTTTCTTT. Protein: CASSFYRTMNTEAFF.